The 18 T cell receptor beta chains below all came from one sample that was sequenced in a study of OX40 agonist ivuxolimab in advanced cancers. Sequenced by immunoSEQ multiplex PCR; TCRdb stores in-frame clones only, minus some. The sample has about 73,000 clones, around 90% seen once. The source was CD4+ or CD8+ T cells sorted from blood, collected in a trial of the OX40 agonist ivuxolimab. The receptors originated from an adult with an advanced solid tumor such as melanoma, head and neck, liver or kidney cancer.

In its sample, this clone was seen a few times. The chain employs TRBV28 and TRBJ1-1; possibly TRBD1 for D (6 bases). CDR1 and CDR2 from the germline V gene are MDHEN and SYDVKM. The V end lost 7 bases, the J end lost 3 bases, and 18 bases lay between the germline ends. The length of the CDR3 is 15 residues. The CDR3 nucleotides are TGTGCCAGCACCACCTCAGGGGATGGGCACACTGAAGCTTTCTTT. Protein product: CASTTSGDGHTEAFF.

The rearrangement joins TRBV7-9 to TRBJ2-7; no firm D call. Trimming cost V 2 bases and J 2 bases, with 1 base left between them. Germline CDR1 reads SEHNR; CDR2 reads FQNEAQ (reference sequence). The length of the CDR3 is 11 residues. The CDR3 region has the DNA TGTGCCAGCAGCTTAACCTACGAGCAGTACTTC. Translated, it gives CASSLTYEQYF.

The chain employs TRBV7-9 and TRBJ2-5; TRBD2 matches at 12 bases. After removal of 5 bases from V and 5 bases from J, the junction contained 6 bases not matched to a gene. This CDR3 has 15 residues. Germline CDR1 reads SEHNR; CDR2 reads FQNEAQ (reference sequence). The CDR3 DNA follows: TGTGCCAGCAGCCGGACTAGCGGGATGGGGGAGACCCAGTACTTC. This translates into CASSRTSGMGETQYF.

This sequence joins TRBV7-2 and TRBJ2-5; D might be TRBD2 (5 bases). V lost 1 base and J 5 bases, leaving 14 bases between the germline ends. The CDR3 is 15 residues long. Germline V lookup: CDR1 SGHTA, CDR2 FQGNSA. The CDR3: CASSLGSTSGETQYF. The CDR3 DNA sequence: TGTGCCAGCAGCTTAGGCTCTACCTCGGGGGAGACCCAGTACTTC.

The chain's CDR3 is CASRRDSGANVLTF. In nucleotides, the CDR3 is TGTGCCAGCAGAAGGGATTCGGGGGCCAACGTCCTGACTTTC. The chain links TRBV6-5 to TRBJ2-6; the D is unclear. V dropped 6 bases and J dropped 4 bases, with 10 bases sitting between them. CDR1 is MNHEY and CDR2 is SVGAGI in the germline V gene. This CDR3 spans 14 amino acids.

This sequence joins TRBV28 and TRBJ1-2; D gene ambiguous. The CDR3 is made up of 14 amino acids. Germline V lookup: CDR1 MDHEN, CDR2 SYDVKM. V was clipped by 7 bases and J by 4 bases, with 16 bases between them. As DNA, the CDR3 is TGTGCCAGCAATTCCTTAGGGTACCTCTATGGCTACACCTTC. Protein sequence: CASNSLGYLYGYTF.

To note about this clone: An end of the junction differs from the germline gene, which may be a read error. The chain employs TRBV7-7 and TRBJ2-2; TRBD1 matches at 8 bases. In germline, CDR1 is SSHAT, CDR2 FNYEAQ (reference sequence). The CDR3 is 15 residues long. For the CDR3, the DNA is TGTGCTAGCAGCTTTGGACAGGGGAACACCGGGGAGCTGTTTTTT. It translates to CASSFGQGNTGELFF.

In nucleotides, the CDR3 is TGTGCCAGCAGCTTAGGGGAGGCTAGGAGGCTGTACTTC. Its protein product is CASSLGEARRLYF. The chain is built from TRBV7-9 and TRBJ2-7; D is possibly TRBD2 (6 bases). Trimming shortened V by 1 base and J by 12 bases, and 16 bases separated the two germline ends. The germline CDR1 and CDR2 sequences are SEHNR and FQNEAQ (reference sequence). The CDR3 runs 13 residues.

The V call is TRBV5-4, the J call TRBJ2-5, with a weak D call TRBD1 (6 bases). The CDR3 totals 14 residues. Germline V gene lookup returns CDR1 SGHNT and CDR2 YYREEE (reference sequence). V was shortened by 4 bases and J by 1 base, with 11 bases between the two germline ends. CDR3 sequence reads: CASSTVQGQETQYF. The CDR3 nucleotides are TGTGCCAGCAGCACGGTACAGGGCCAAGAGACCCAGTACTTC.

V gene TRBV7-2 combines with J gene TRBJ2-3; D may be TRBD2 (6 bases). The CDR3 has 16 amino acids. V dropped 5 bases and J dropped 2 bases, with 17 bases sitting between them. Germline CDR1 and CDR2: SGHTA and FQGNSA. This chain's CDR3 is CASSLNGGRNTDTQYF. The CDR3 coding sequence is TGTGCCAGCAGCCTTAATGGGGGGAGGAACACAGATACGCAGTATTTT.

This clone was seen only once. CDR3 in amino acids: CASRGFLAGGPGPDTQYF. In DNA, the CDR3 is TGCGCCAGCAGAGGGTTCCTAGCGGGAGGGCCGGGCCCAGATACGCAGTATTTT. The rearrangement uses TRBV5-1 and TRBJ2-3; 12 positions agree with TRBD2. CDR1 and CDR2 from the germline V gene are SGHRS and YFSETQ. CDR3 length equals 18 residues. With 5 bases clipped from V and 4 bases from J, the junction kept 14 bases outside the gene matches.

The J gene is TRBJ2-3, the V gene TRBV7-2; D call uncertain. Germline CDR1 and CDR2: SGHTA and FQGNSA. The CDR3 is made up of 13 amino acids. V gave up 5 bases and J gave up 6 bases, with 12 bases separating them. The chain's CDR3 is CASSPKTGDTQYF. The CDR3 nucleotides are TGTGCCAGCAGCCCAAAAACCGGGGATACGCAGTATTTT.

The CDR3: CSARFVYEQYF. CDR3 nucleotides: TGCAGTGCTAGGTTTGTCTACGAGCAGTACTTC. V is TRBV20-1 and J is TRBJ2-7, with D uncertain. The V and J ends lost 3 bases and 3 bases respectively, with 6 bases between them. The CDR3 sequence is 11 residues long. Germline-derived CDR1 and CDR2 are DFQATT and SNEGSKA (reference sequence).

In the case of this clone: A read error may produce the germline difference seen at one junction end. The genes are TRBV6-1 and TRBJ2-7, with 8 bases lining up with TRBD2. The germline V gene has CDR1 MNHNS and CDR2 SASEGT. The CDR3 extends over 15 amino acids. The CDR3 sequence is CASRAGLAGTYEQCF. The CDR3 region has the DNA TGTGCCAGCAGGGCTGGGCTAGCGGGCACCTACGAGCAGTGCTTC.

This sequence joins TRBV7-2 and TRBJ2-3, with 9 bases lining up with TRBD1. The CDR3 consists of 16 residues. V gave up 4 bases and J gave up 4 bases; unmatched junction bases: 9. Germline values: CDR1 SGHTA, CDR2 FQGNSA. The CDR3 region is CASSSAGTGRADTQYF. In nucleotides, the CDR3 is TGTGCCAGCAGCTCCGCCGGGACAGGGAGGGCAGATACGCAGTATTTT.

CDR3 amino acids: CASSPRQELLQGYTF. CDR3 nucleotide sequence: TGTGCCAGTAGTCCGAGACAGGAGCTACTGCAGGGCTACACCTTC. The rearrangement uses TRBV19 and TRBJ1-2; a possible D gene is TRBD1 (6 bases). The CDR3 is made up of 15 amino acids. V was shortened by 5 bases and J by 8 bases, with 21 bases between the two germline ends. Germline V gene lookup returns CDR1 LNHDA and CDR2 SQIVND (reference sequence).

This rearrangement joins TRBV7-9 to TRBJ2-2, with a possible D match to TRBD1 (5 bases). This CDR3 has 16 amino acids. In germline, CDR1 is SEHNR, CDR2 FQNEAQ (reference sequence). V was cut by 1 base and J by 1 base, with 10 bases left in between. The CDR3 reads CASSLVVGLNTGELFF. CDR3 bases: TGTGCCAGCAGCTTAGTTGTGGGGCTGAACACCGGGGAGCTGTTTTTT.

This clone was seen a single time. The chain uses TRBV27 and TRBJ2-3; 7 nucleotides agree with TRBD2. CDR1 and CDR2 (germline): MNHEY, SMNVEV (reference sequence). Germline trimming cut 9 bases from V and 5 bases from J; bases unmatched to any gene: 8. This CDR3 spans 13 amino acids. For the CDR3, the DNA is TGTGCCAGTAGAGGACTAGATCGAGATACGCAGTATTTT. Translation gives CASRGLDRDTQYF.